This T cell receptor beta chain was captured in a study of T cell repertoires in cytomegalovirus infection. Study context: Use of recently identified HLA-C-restricted and well-studied HLA-B-restricted CMV epitopes was part of the study. CMV infection and matching HLA type were both indicated by public TCR beta signatures.

This clonotype came up a few times. What it binds is unknown. Whole-study findings and limits: Cumulated frequencies of public TCR beta families served to identify carriers of CMV plus the relevant HLA.

TCRdb reprocessed the reads with MiXCR, giving one entry per CDR3 protein. The table records some 130,000 distinct CDR3 sequences, 25% to 35% of them present only once. Germline V CDR1 and CDR2: MGHRA, YSYEKL. The CDR3 sequence is 14 residues long. V was pared by 3 bases and J by 8 bases, with 16 bases between. J is TRBJ1-2 and V is TRBV4-1; weak D call: TRBD1 (5 bases). The sequence was collected from a human donor in good health (CMV status not recorded). Some clones in this sample may be carry-over from other donors' samples. Sequencing was performed on CD8+ T cells from cultured PBMCs, taken from culture after CMV antigen stimulation. The CDR3 sequence: CASSHPGEAWGYTF. CDR3 bases: TGCGCCAGCAGCCACCCGGGGGAAGCGTGGGGCTACACCTTC.